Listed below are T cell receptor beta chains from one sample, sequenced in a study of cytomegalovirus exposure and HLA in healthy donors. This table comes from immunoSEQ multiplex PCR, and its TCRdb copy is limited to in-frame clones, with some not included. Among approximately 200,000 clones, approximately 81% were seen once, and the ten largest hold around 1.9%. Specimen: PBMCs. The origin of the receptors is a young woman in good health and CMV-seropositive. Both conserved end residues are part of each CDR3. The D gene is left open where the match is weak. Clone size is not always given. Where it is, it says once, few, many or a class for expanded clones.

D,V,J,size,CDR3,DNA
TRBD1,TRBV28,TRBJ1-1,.,CASSSPGTAVTEAFF,TGTGCCAGCAGTTCACCGGGGACAGCTGTAACTGAAGCTTTCTTT
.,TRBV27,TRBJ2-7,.,CASTNGRGSNEQYF,TGTGCCAGCACTAATGGACGGGGGAGCAACGAGCAGTACTTC
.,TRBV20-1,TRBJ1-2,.,CSANGNYGYTF,TGCAGTGCTAACGGGAACTATGGCTACACCTTC
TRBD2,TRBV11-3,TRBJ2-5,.,CASSLGLAGSETQYF,TGTGCCAGCAGCTTAGGACTAGCGGGGTCAGAGACCCAGTACTTC
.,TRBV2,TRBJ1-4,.,CASSELGTTEKLFF,TGTGCCAGCAGTGAACTGGGGACAACTGAAAAACTGTTTTTT
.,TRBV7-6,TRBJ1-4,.,CASSEMVPEKLFF,TGTGCCAGCAGCGAGATGGTTCCGGAAAAACTGTTTTTT
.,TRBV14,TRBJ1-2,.,CASSQGRWGVTF,TGTGCCAGCAGCCAAGGTCGATGGGGGGTCACCTTC
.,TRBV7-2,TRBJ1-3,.,CASSLTDTIYF,TGTGCCAGCAGCTTAACGGACACCATATATTTT
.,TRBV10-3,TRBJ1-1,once,CAISESLMNTEAFF,TGTGCCATCAGTGAGTCACTGATGAACACTGAAGCTTTCTTT
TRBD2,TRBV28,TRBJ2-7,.,CASRPSGGRGEQYF,TGTGCCAGCAGGCCCTCGGGGGGGCGGGGCGAGCAGTACTTC
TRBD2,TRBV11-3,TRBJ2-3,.,CASSRGTSGGASDTQYF,TGTGCCAGCAGCCGTGGGACTAGCGGGGGGGCGTCAGATACGCAGTATTTT
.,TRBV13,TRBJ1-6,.,CASSLGLAVPSYNSPLHF,TGTGCCAGCAGCTTAGGCCTGGCGGTCCCCTCCTATAATTCACCCCTCCACTTT
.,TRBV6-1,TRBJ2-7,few,CASSFTATWEQYF,TGTGCCAGCAGTTTTACAGCTACTTGGGAGCAGTACTTC
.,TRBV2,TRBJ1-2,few,CASTAVRSGESYTF,TGTGCCAGCACCGCGGTCAGGTCAGGGGAAAGTTACACCTTC